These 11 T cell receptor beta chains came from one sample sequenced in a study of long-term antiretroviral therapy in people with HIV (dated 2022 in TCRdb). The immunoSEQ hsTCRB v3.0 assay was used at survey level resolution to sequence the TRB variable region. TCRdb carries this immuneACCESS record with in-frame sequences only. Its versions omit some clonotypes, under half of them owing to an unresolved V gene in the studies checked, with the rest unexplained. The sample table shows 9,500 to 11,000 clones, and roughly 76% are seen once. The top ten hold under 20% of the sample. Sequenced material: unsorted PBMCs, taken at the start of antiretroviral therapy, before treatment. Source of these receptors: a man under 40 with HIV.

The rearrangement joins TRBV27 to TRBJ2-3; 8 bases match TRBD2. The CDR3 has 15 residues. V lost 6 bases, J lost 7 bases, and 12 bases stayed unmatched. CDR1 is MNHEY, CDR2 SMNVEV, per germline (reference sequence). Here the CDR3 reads CASRTGASGFYTQYF. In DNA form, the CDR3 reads TGTGCCAGCAGAACTGGGGCTAGCGGGTTTTATACGCAGTATTTT.

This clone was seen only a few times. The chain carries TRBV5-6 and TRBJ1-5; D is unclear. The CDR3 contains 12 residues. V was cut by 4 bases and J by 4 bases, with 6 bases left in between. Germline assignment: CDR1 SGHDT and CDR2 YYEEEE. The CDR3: CASSLGNQPQHF. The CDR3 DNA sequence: TGTGCCAGCAGCCTCGGGAATCAGCCCCAGCATTTT.

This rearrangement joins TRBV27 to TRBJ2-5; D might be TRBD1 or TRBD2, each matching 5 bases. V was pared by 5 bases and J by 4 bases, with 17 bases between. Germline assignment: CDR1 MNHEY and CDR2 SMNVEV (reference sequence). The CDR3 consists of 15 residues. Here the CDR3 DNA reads TGTGCCAGCAGTCGAATACCGGGACGGCTAGAGACCCAGTACTTC. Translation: CASSRIPGRLETQYF.

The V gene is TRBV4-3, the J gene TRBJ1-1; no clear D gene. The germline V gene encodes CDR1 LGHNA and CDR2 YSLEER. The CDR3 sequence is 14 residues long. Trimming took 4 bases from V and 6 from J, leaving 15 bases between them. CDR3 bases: TGCGCCAGCAGCCTCCAGCGATGGGCACCTGAAGCTTTCTTT. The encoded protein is CASSLQRWAPEAFF.

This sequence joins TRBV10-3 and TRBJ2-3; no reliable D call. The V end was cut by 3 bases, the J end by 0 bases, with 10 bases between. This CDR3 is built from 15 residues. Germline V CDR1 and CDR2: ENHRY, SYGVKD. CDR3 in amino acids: CAISESPSSTDTQYF. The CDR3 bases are TGTGCCATCAGTGAAAGTCCTTCTAGCACAGATACGCAGTATTTT.

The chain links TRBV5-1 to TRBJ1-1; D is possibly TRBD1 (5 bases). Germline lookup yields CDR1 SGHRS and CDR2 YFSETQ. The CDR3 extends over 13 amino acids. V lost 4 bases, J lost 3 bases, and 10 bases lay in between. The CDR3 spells CASSPGTYTEAFF. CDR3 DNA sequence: TGCGCCAGCAGCCCCGGGACCTACACTGAAGCTTTCTTT. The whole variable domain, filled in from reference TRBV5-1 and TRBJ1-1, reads KAGVTQTPRYLIKTRGQQVTLSCSPISGHRSVSWYQQTPGQGLQFLFEYFSETQRNKGNFPGRFSGRQFSNSRSEMNVSTLELGDSALYLCASSPGTYTEAFFGQGTRLTVV.

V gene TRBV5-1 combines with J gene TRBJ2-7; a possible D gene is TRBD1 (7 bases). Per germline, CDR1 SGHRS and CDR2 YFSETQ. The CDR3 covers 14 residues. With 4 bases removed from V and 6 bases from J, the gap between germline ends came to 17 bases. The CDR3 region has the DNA TGCGCCAGCAGCGGTGACAGGGTGGGGGGCGAGCAGTACTTC. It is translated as CASSGDRVGGEQYF.

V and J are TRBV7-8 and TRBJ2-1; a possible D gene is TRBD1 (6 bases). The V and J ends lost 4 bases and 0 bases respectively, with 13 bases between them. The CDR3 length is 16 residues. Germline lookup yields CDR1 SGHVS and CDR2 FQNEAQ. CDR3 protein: CASSSTGSSSYNEQFF. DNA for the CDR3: TGTGCCAGCAGCTCTACAGGGTCCAGCTCCTACAATGAGCAGTTCTTC.

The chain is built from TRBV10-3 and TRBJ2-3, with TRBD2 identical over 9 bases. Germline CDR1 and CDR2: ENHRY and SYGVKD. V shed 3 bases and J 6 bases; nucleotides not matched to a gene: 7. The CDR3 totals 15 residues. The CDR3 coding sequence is TGTGCCATCAGTGAAAGCGGGGGGCCCCGCGATACGCAGTATTTT. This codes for CAISESGGPRDTQYF.

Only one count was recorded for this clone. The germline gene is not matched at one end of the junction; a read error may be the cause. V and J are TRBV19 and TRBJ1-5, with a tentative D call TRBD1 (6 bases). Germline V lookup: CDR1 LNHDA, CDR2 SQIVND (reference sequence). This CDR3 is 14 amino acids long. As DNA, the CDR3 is TGTGCCAGTGGGTTACAGGGTAGCGATCAGCCCCAGCATTTT. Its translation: CASGLQGSDQPQHF.

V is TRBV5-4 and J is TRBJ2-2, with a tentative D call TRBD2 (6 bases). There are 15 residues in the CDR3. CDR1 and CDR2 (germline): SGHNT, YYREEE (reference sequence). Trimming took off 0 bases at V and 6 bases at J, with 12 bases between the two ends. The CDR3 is CASSLESGLAGELFF. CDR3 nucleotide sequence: TGTGCCAGCAGCTTGGAGAGCGGGCTAGCCGGGGAGCTGTTTTTT. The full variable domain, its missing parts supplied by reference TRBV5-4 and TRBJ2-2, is ETGVTQSPTHLIKTRGQQVTLRCSSQSGHNTVSWYQQALGQGPQFIFQYYREEENGRGNFPPRFSGLQFPNYSSELNVNALELDDSALYLCASSLESGLAGELFFGEGSRLTVL.